The source of this T cell receptor (beta chain) is a study of CD8 T cells in ankylosing spondylitis. Overall study findings and caveats: Clones tied to disease were said to be significantly enriched in matched ankylosing spondylitis synovial fluid.

This clonotype has just a few counts. No antigen is known for it. There are 14 residues in the CDR3. Trimming removed 2 bases from V and 2 bases from J, with 8 bases in between. Germline V lookup: CDR1 SGHDT, CDR2 YYEEEE. TCR beta libraries were made by quantitative 5'-RACE with molecular barcodes. TCRdb re-called the 5' RACE reads through MiXCR, storing one row per CDR3 protein. The table has 250,000 to 300,000 distinct CDR3 sequences, about 18% seen once; the top ten hold less than 35%. Sequenced sample: blood, either unsorted or a sorted T cell fraction (not recorded which). The clonotype was recovered from a male donor with ankylosing spondylitis or in good health (not recorded which). V is TRBV5-6 and J is TRBJ2-1; D is possibly TRBD1 or TRBD2 (5 bases each). The CDR3 DNA sequence: TGTGCCAGCAGCTTTGGGACGACCTACAATGAGCAGTTCTTC. This gives the protein CASSFGTTYNEQFF.